This T cell receptor beta chain is drawn from a study of neurological immune-mediated disorders. The V segment lost 5 bases and the J segment 0 bases; nucleotides outside the gene matches: 6. CDR1 and CDR2 from the germline V gene are SGHTA and FQGNSA. The CDR3 length is 15 residues. The cDNA came from 5'RACE, which used 10-nucleotide random UMIs. TCRdb re-called the 5' RACE reads with MiXCR, one entry per CDR3 protein. This sample carries roughly 70,000 distinct CDR3 sequences, roughly 3.9% of them seen once, and the ten largest clones take 1.3%. The V gene is TRBV7-2, the J gene TRBJ1-2; 7 bases match TRBD1. The specimen sequenced was PBMCs. This sequence was found in a man aged 25-40 years with multiple sclerosis. CDR3 loop: CASSPAGTANYGYTF. In nucleotides, the CDR3 is TGTGCCAGCAGCCCAGCCGGGACAGCTAACTATGGCTACACCTTC.